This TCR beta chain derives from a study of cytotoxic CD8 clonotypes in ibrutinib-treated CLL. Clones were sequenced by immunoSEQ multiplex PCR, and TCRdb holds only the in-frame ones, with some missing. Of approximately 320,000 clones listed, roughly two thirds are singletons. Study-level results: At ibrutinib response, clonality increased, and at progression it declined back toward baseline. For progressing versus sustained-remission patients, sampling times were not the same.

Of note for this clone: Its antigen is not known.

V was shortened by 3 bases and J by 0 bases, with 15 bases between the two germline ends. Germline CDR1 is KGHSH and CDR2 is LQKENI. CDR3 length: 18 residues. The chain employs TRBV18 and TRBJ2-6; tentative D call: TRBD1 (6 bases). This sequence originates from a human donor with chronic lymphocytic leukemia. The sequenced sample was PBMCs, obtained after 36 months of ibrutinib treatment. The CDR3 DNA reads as TGTGCCAGCTCACCTACCGGGACACCGAGCTCTGGGGCCAACGTCCTGACTTTC. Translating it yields CASSPTGTPSSGANVLTF.